The 6 T cell receptor beta chains reported below all come from one sample, sequenced in a study of OX40 agonist ivuxolimab in advanced cancers. Here immunoSEQ multiplex PCR was the method, and the copy in TCRdb shows in-frame clones only, minus some. The table has some 60,000 clones, 86% seen once. Material: CD4+ or CD8+ T cells sorted from blood, obtained in a trial of the OX40 agonist ivuxolimab. The receptors derive from an adult with an advanced solid tumor such as melanoma, head and neck, liver or kidney cancer.

This clone was seen only a few times. The CDR3 region is CASSMVGDNQPQHF. The CDR3, as DNA: TGTGCCAGTAGTATGGTTGGGGATAATCAGCCCCAGCATTTT. This sequence joins TRBV19 and TRBJ1-5; D gene uncertain. Germline V gene data show CDR1 as LNHDA and CDR2 as SQIVND (reference sequence). The CDR3 runs 14 residues. Trimming pared 3 bases from V and 4 bases from J, leaving 10 bases between.

The V gene is TRBV14, the J gene TRBJ1-5; D gene ambiguous. This CDR3 has 13 amino acids. The V gene lost 4 bases and the J gene lost 5 bases, with 9 bases spanning the gap. From germline, CDR1 is SGHDN and CDR2 FVKESK. CDR3 DNA sequence: TGTGCCAGCAGCCTTTCGCTCGATCAGCCCCAGCATTTT. Protein product: CASSLSLDQPQHF.

This clone was picked up one time. This rearrangement joins TRBV11-2 to TRBJ1-3; D remains unclear. CDR3 length: 15 amino acids. Trimming cost V 0 bases and J 4 bases, with 10 bases left between them. CDR1 is SGHAT, CDR2 FQNNGV, per germline. Here the CDR3 reads CASSLEGGVGNTIYF. The DNA of the CDR3 is TGTGCCAGCAGCTTAGAAGGAGGCGTAGGAAACACCATATATTTT.

This clone has only one observation. The chain links TRBV6-6 to TRBJ2-7, with unresolved D. The ends were cut back, 2 bases at V and 2 bases at J, with 13 bases in the middle. In germline, CDR1 is MNHNY, CDR2 SVGAGI (reference sequence). There are 15 residues in the CDR3. CDR3 coding DNA: TGTGCCAGCAGTTACGAGCGCGGAATCCCCTACGAGCAGTACTTC. This codes for CASSYERGIPYEQYF.

The rearrangement joins TRBV5-1 to TRBJ1-1; perhaps TRBD1 as D (5 bases). Germline CDR1 reads SGHRS; CDR2 reads YFSETQ. V was pared by 0 bases and J by 8 bases, with 17 bases between. The CDR3 has 15 amino acids. The CDR3 is CASSLGGTADREAFF. Written as DNA, the CDR3 is TGCGCCAGCAGCTTGGGGGGGACTGCAGATCGAGAAGCTTTCTTT.

The CDR3 nucleotides are TGTGCCAGCAATGAAAGGTCCTATAATTCACCCCTCCACTTT. It is translated as CASNERSYNSPLHF. The chain has TRBV6-6 and TRBJ1-6; no clear D. Trimming left V 7 bases short and J 1 base short, with 8 bases between. The germline V gene has CDR1 MNHNY and CDR2 SVGAGI (reference sequence). The CDR3 has 14 amino acids.